Each of the 14 T cell receptor beta chains below was sequenced from the same sample in a study of blood T cell repertoires in COVID-19. Sequencing used immunoSEQ multiplex PCR; TCRdb keeps in-frame clones, though not all of them. The sample consists of around 250,000 clones, about 87% of them appearing once. Sequenced: peripheral blood. The receptors were gathered from a woman in her seventies with COVID-19, enrolled during active disease.

The V gene is TRBV3-1 (or the pseudogene TRBV3-2), the J gene TRBJ2-7; D gene unclear. V was shortened by 4 bases and J by 2 bases, with 12 bases between the two germline ends. There are 14 residues in the CDR3. Per the germline V gene, CDR1 is LGHDT and CDR2 is YNNKEL (reference sequence). In nucleotides, the CDR3 is TGTGCCAGCAGCCTCAACTCACCCCCCTACGAGCAGTACTTC. Translated, it gives CASSLNSPPYEQYF.

The chain uses TRBV3-1 (or the pseudogene TRBV3-2) and TRBJ2-2; 10 positions match TRBD1. With 3 bases clipped from V and 7 bases from J, the junction kept 8 bases outside the gene matches. This CDR3 contains 16 residues. Germline CDR1 LGHDT, CDR2 YNNKEL (reference sequence). The CDR3 DNA reads as TGTGCCAGCAGCCAGGGACAGGGGAGTTTGGGCGGGGAGCTGTTTTTT. Its translation is CASSQGQGSLGGELFF.

The genes are TRBV24-1 and TRBJ2-3; TRBD2 agrees at 8 bases. V shed 8 bases, J shed 4 bases, and the junction held 7 bases outside the gene matches. CDR1 is KGHDR and CDR2 is SFDVKD in the germline V gene. The CDR3 is 14 amino acids. CDR3 amino acids: CATTSGSLADTQYF. CDR3 DNA sequence: TGTGCCACCACCAGCGGGAGCCTCGCAGATACGCAGTATTTT.

Only a few counts were recorded for this clone. The chain couples TRBV7-2 to TRBJ1-3; D remains ambiguous. The CDR3 sequence is 13 residues long. Germline-derived CDR1 and CDR2 are SGHTA and FQGNSA. Trimming removed 3 bases from V and 4 bases from J, with 7 bases in between. CDR3 nucleotides: TGTGCCAGCAGCTTTCTACAGGGAAACACCATATATTTT. Translating it yields CASSFLQGNTIYF.

The chain is built from TRBV2 and TRBJ1-1; 8 bases align to TRBD1. The CDR3 is 15 residues long. In germline, CDR1 is SNHLY, CDR2 FYNNEI. V lost 8 bases to trimming and J lost 4 bases; unmatched junction nucleotides: 12. The CDR3 DNA sequence: TGTGCCAGCGCTGTTGGTGGACAGGGAAGCACTGAAGCTTTCTTT. Translated, it gives CASAVGGQGSTEAFF.

The chain has TRBV11-2 and TRBJ1-2; 7 nucleotides match TRBD1. In germline, CDR1 is SGHAT, CDR2 FQNNGV. With V trimmed by 0 bases and J by 4 bases, 5 bases remained unmatched. The CDR3 extends over 15 amino acids. The CDR3 sequence is CASSLETGWAYGYTF. The CDR3 DNA sequence: TGTGCCAGCAGCTTAGAGACAGGGTGGGCCTATGGCTACACCTTC. Full variable domain (remainder filled in from reference TRBV11-2 and TRBJ1-2): EAGVAQSPRYKIIEKRQSVAFWCNPISGHATLYWYQQILGQGPKLLIQFQNNGVVDDSQLPKDRFSAERLKGVDSTLKIQPAKLEDSAVYLCASSLETGWAYGYTFGSGTRLTVV.

The genes are TRBV18 and TRBJ2-1, with 8 nucleotides matching TRBD1. The trim removed 2 bases at V and 4 bases at J, leaving 7 bases unmatched. This CDR3 is built from 16 residues. The germline V gene encodes CDR1 KGHSH and CDR2 LQKENI. As DNA, the CDR3 is TGTGCCAGCTCACCAATTCAGACAGGGGCGTACAATGAGCAGTTCTTC. This gives the protein CASSPIQTGAYNEQFF.

This chain connects TRBV14 to TRBJ1-1; D gene uncertain. V lost 0 bases and J lost 3, with 14 bases in between. The CDR3 contains 16 residues. The germline V gene has CDR1 SGHDN and CDR2 FVKESK. CDR3 sequence (DNA): TGTGCCAGCAGCCAAGATCCCCTAAGAGCGGACACTGAAGCTTTCTTT. This codes for CASSQDPLRADTEAFF.

This rearrangement joins TRBV7-2 to TRBJ2-7; D is possibly TRBD1 (6 bases). This CDR3 has 16 residues. Germline values: CDR1 SGHTA, CDR2 FQGNSA. With 1 base removed from V and 7 bases from J, the gap between germline ends came to 20 bases. For the CDR3, the DNA is TGTGCCAGCAGCTTAGATATAGGGGGAACCCTGCGGGAGCAGTACTTC. Its protein product is CASSLDIGGTLREQYF.

This clone came up once. The chain combines TRBV25-1 with TRBJ1-5; TRBD1 agrees at 7 bases. The CDR3 is 15 residues long. Per the germline V gene, CDR1 is MGHDK and CDR2 is SYGVNS. V lost 2 bases to trimming and J lost 1 base; unmatched junction nucleotides: 2. The CDR3 bases are TGTGCCAGCAGTGAACAGGGGGGCAGCAATCAGCCCCAGCATTTT. This gives the protein CASSEQGGSNQPQHF.

The chain has TRBV7-9 and TRBJ1-4; 8 positions match TRBD1. CDR3 length equals 15 residues. Germline assignment: CDR1 SEHNR and CDR2 FQNEAQ (reference sequence). The V segment lost 5 bases and the J segment 7 bases; nucleotides outside the gene matches: 9. The CDR3 loop is CASSPWTGKVEKLFF. The CDR3 region has the DNA TGTGCCAGCAGCCCATGGACAGGGAAGGTTGAAAAACTGTTTTTT.

The gene calls are TRBV7-2 and TRBJ2-1; TRBD1 is a possible D gene (7 bases). Germline-derived CDR1 and CDR2 are SGHTA and FQGNSA. Trimming removed 7 bases from V and 9 bases from J, with 22 bases in between. CDR3 size: 15 residues. Written as DNA, the CDR3 is TGTGCCAGCATGAGGGAGGCAGGACAGGTGGGTGAGCAGTTCTTC. Residues: CASMREAGQVGEQFF.

This chain connects TRBV3-1 (or the pseudogene TRBV3-2) to TRBJ1-5, with D uncertain. The CDR3 extends over 13 amino acids. The germline CDR1 and CDR2 sequences are LGHDT and YNNKEL (reference sequence). The V and J ends lost 0 bases and 7 bases respectively, with 7 bases between them. The CDR3, as DNA: TGTGCCAGCAGCCAAGATAGGAGCCAGCCCCAGCATTTT. Its translation is CASSQDRSQPQHF.

The gene calls are TRBV4-2 and TRBJ2-3; D is ambiguous. Between the trimmed V and J ends, which lost 4 bases and 0 bases, there was a span of 11 bases. The CDR3 length is 15 residues. Germline-derived CDR1 and CDR2 are LGHNA and YNFKEQ. Written as DNA, the CDR3 is TGTGCCAGCAGCCCACTATCGGCGAGCACAGATACGCAGTATTTT. It is translated as CASSPLSASTDTQYF.